Presented here are 27 T cell receptor beta chains from one specimen sequenced in a study of blood T cell repertoires in COVID-19. Here immunoSEQ multiplex PCR was the method, and the copy in TCRdb shows in-frame clones only, minus some. Among 100,000 or so clones listed, roughly 85% were seen once. The sample taken for sequencing was PBMCs or T cells enriched from blood (not recorded which). The receptors here all came from a woman aged 45-65 years who had recovered from COVID-19.

The V and J genes are TRBV11-3 and TRBJ2-1, with 12 bases identical to TRBD2. Germline V gives CDR1 SGHNT, CDR2 YENEEA. This CDR3 is built from 15 residues. J lost 4 bases, V lost 2 bases, and 0 bases had no gene match. The CDR3: CASSLTSGGYNEQFF. DNA for the CDR3: TGTGCCAGCAGCTTAACTAGCGGGGGGTACAATGAGCAGTTCTTC.

This chain uses TRBV19 with TRBJ2-7; 11 bases match TRBD2. Germline lookup yields CDR1 LNHDA and CDR2 SQIVND (reference sequence). This CDR3 region has 17 residues. Losses at the gene ends were 1 base for V and 3 bases for J; bases not matched to a gene: 8. As DNA, the CDR3 is TGTGCCAGTAGTATAGTCGAAGGGACTAGCGGCTTCTACGAGCAGTACTTC. Translated, it gives CASSIVEGTSGFYEQYF.

CDR3 coding DNA: TGTGCCAGCAGCATCTACGGGTCGGGGAAAGAGACCCAGTACTTC. Translating gives CASSIYGSGKETQYF. The genes are TRBV7-9 and TRBJ2-5; D perhaps matches TRBD2 (5 bases). V gave up 5 bases and J gave up 3 bases, with 16 bases separating them. Per germline, CDR1 SEHNR and CDR2 FQNEAQ (reference sequence). CDR3 length: 15 residues.

This clone was recorded once. The chain has TRBV6-5 and TRBJ1-1; no reliable D call. Germline V gene data show CDR1 as MNHEY and CDR2 as SVGAGI. CDR3 length equals 16 residues. V dropped 4 bases and J dropped 2 bases, with 17 bases sitting between them. CDR3 in amino acids: CASSSEGAKGNTEAFF. In DNA, the CDR3 is TGTGCCAGCAGTTCCGAGGGAGCCAAGGGAAACACTGAAGCTTTCTTT.

CDR3 DNA: TGTGCCAGCAGCGCCACTAGGGGGACTAGCGGGGCAATCAATGAGCAGTTCTTC. Residues: CASSATRGTSGAINEQFF. The rearrangement links TRBV28 to TRBJ2-1; 13 nucleotides agree with TRBD2. V was pared by 6 bases and J by 6 bases, with 14 bases of the junction left unmatched. The CDR3 length is 18 residues. The germline CDR1 and CDR2 sequences are MDHEN and SYDVKM.

The chain is built from TRBV28 and TRBJ1-5, with D perhaps matching TRBD1 (6 bases). V lost 3 bases, J lost 4 bases, and 13 bases lay in between. The germline V gene encodes CDR1 MDHEN and CDR2 SYDVKM. The CDR3 has 15 amino acids. The CDR3 DNA reads as TGTGCCAGCAGTTTTAGGCAGGGGCTAAATCAGCCCCAGCATTTT. It encodes CASSFRQGLNQPQHF.

The chain uses TRBV5-1 and TRBJ2-7; TRBD1 aligns across 8 bases. The V segment lost 0 bases and the J segment 3 bases; nucleotides outside the gene matches: 5. Germline CDR1 reads SGHRS; CDR2 reads YFSETQ. The CDR3 is 15 residues long. Here the CDR3 DNA reads TGCGCCAGCAGCTTGGAACAGGGGGTAGTCTACGAGCAGTACTTC. Residues: CASSLEQGVVYEQYF.

This clone appeared a single time. The V gene is TRBV27, the J gene TRBJ1-5, with 9 positions matching TRBD1. The germline V gene has CDR1 MNHEY and CDR2 SMNVEV (reference sequence). V shed 7 bases, J shed 6 bases, and the junction held 10 bases outside the gene matches. This CDR3 is 15 amino acids long. The CDR3 sequence is CASTPTGGAGQPQHF. CDR3 DNA sequence: TGTGCCAGCACACCAACAGGGGGCGCGGGTCAGCCCCAGCATTTT.

This clone was seen more than once but under ten times. The chain joins TRBV5-6 to TRBJ2-7; D is perhaps TRBD1 (6 bases). V lost 4 bases and J 1 base, leaving 9 bases between the germline ends. Germline CDR1 reads SGHDT; CDR2 reads YYEEEE. This CDR3 contains 13 residues. This CDR3 reads CASSATGSYEQYF. The DNA of the CDR3 is TGTGCCAGCAGCGCCACAGGGTCCTACGAGCAGTACTTC.

This chain links TRBV21-1 with TRBJ2-5; TRBD2, the table's D call, was not compared with the DNA. TRBV21-1 is a recognized pseudogene. This CDR3 comprises 17 residues. The CDR3 spells CASSILERLAGGETQYF. CDR3 DNA: TGTGCCAGCAGCATCCTTGAGAGACTAGCGGGCGGGGAGACCCAGTACTTC.

CDR3 in DNA: TGTGCCAGCAGGCGACAGTCTCCGAACTATGGCTACACCTTC. Translation gives CASRRQSPNYGYTF. This rearrangement joins TRBV28 to TRBJ1-2; possible D gene TRBD1, 5 bases. Trimming cost V 6 bases and J 2 bases, with 13 bases left between them. Germline CDR1 is MDHEN and CDR2 is SYDVKM. CDR3 length: 14 residues.

V and J are TRBV4-1 and TRBJ1-5; 8 bases map to TRBD1. Per the germline V gene, CDR1 is MGHRA and CDR2 is YSYEKL. V was clipped by 1 base and J by 5 bases; unmatched bases: 4. The CDR3 spans 15 residues. CDR3 sequence: CASSQVDRDDQPQHF. CDR3 nucleotide sequence: TGCGCCAGCAGCCAAGTGGACAGGGACGATCAGCCCCAGCATTTT.

The J gene is TRBJ1-1, the V gene TRBV6-5, with D unclear. V lost 6 bases to trimming and J lost 4 bases, with 12 bases between them. Germline CDR1 and CDR2: MNHEY and SVGAGI. The CDR3 contains 13 residues. The CDR3 loop reads CASSHETGTEAFF. The DNA of the CDR3 is TGTGCCAGCAGCCACGAAACGGGCACTGAAGCTTTCTTT.

The DNA of the CDR3 is TGTGCCAGCAGCTTAGATTCTAAAGGGGGCAATGAAAAACTGTTTTTT. Its translation: CASSLDSKGGNEKLFF. The chain carries TRBV11-2 and TRBJ1-4; 7 positions match TRBD1. J lost 5 bases, V lost 0 bases, and 6 bases had no gene match. Germline V CDR1 and CDR2: SGHAT, FQNNGV. This CDR3 has 16 residues.

The V and J genes are TRBV30 and TRBJ1-5, with TRBD1 identical over 9 bases. V shed 2 bases, J shed 6 bases, and the junction held 14 bases outside the gene matches. The germline CDR1 and CDR2 sequences are GTSNPN and SVGIG (reference sequence). The CDR3 contains 17 residues. The CDR3, as DNA: TGTGCCTGGAGTCCTCCCTATGGGACAGGGATGGGTCAGCCCCAGCATTTT. Translated: CAWSPPYGTGMGQPQHF.

This clone was found once. This chain uses TRBV24-1 with TRBJ1-5; D unresolved. The CDR3 contains 14 residues. The germline V gene has CDR1 KGHDR and CDR2 SFDVKD. The V and J ends lost 6 bases and 0 bases respectively, with 8 bases between them. The CDR3 here is CATSNSGSNQPQHF. In DNA, the CDR3 is TGTGCCACCAGTAACTCAGGTAGCAATCAGCCCCAGCATTTT.

V is TRBV5-1 and J is TRBJ1-2; TRBD1 matches at 7 bases. V was clipped by 3 bases and J by 3 bases; unmatched bases: 11. Germline V gives CDR1 SGHRS, CDR2 YFSETQ. The CDR3 is 16 residues long. The CDR3 DNA is TGCGCCAGCAGCTCTTACACTACAGGGGTAGACTATGGCTACACCTTC. It encodes CASSSYTTGVDYGYTF. The variable domain in full, with the rest retrieved from reference TRBV5-1 and TRBJ1-2, is KAGVTQTPRYLIKTRGQQVTLSCSPISGHRSVSWYQQTPGQGLQFLFEYFSETQRNKGNFPGRFSGRQFSNSRSEMNVSTLELGDSALYLCASSSYTTGVDYGYTFGSGTRLTVV.

The chain joins TRBV9 to TRBJ2-1; 10 positions agree with TRBD2. The CDR3 contains 16 residues. Germline-derived CDR1 and CDR2 are SGDLS and YYNGEE. The trim removed 0 bases at V and 4 bases at J, leaving 4 bases unmatched. The CDR3 region has the DNA TGTGCCAGCAGCGTAGGGCTAGCGGGAGCGTACAATGAGCAGTTCTTC. Amino acid sequence: CASSVGLAGAYNEQFF.

This clone turned up a few times. V is TRBV24-1 and J is TRBJ2-5, with 9 bases identical to TRBD1. The germline V gene encodes CDR1 KGHDR and CDR2 SFDVKD. This CDR3 comprises 16 residues. The V gene end was trimmed by 3 bases and the J gene end by 4 bases; junction bases not matched to a gene: 8. The CDR3 region has the DNA TGTGCCACCAGTGATCCCGGACAGGGGAAGGGAGAGACCCAGTACTTC. Residues: CATSDPGQGKGETQYF.

The genes are TRBV10-3 and TRBJ2-1, with a tentative D call TRBD2 (6 bases). Germline CDR1 ENHRY, CDR2 SYGVKD. V was pared by 0 bases and J by 7 bases, with 13 bases between. The CDR3 runs 15 residues. The CDR3 is CAISESTGLGNEQFF. In DNA form, the CDR3 reads TGTGCCATCAGTGAGTCGACGGGACTCGGAAATGAGCAGTTCTTC.

The J gene is TRBJ2-5, the V gene TRBV5-1; the D gene is possibly TRBD2 (7 bases). Germline loops: CDR1 SGHRS, CDR2 YFSETQ. The V and J ends lost 4 bases and 2 bases respectively, with 15 bases between them. The CDR3 totals 15 residues. The CDR3 here is CASSMGAGVQETQYF. In DNA, the CDR3 is TGCGCCAGCAGCATGGGGGCGGGGGTACAAGAGACCCAGTACTTC.

This clone was detected once. J is TRBJ2-5 and V is TRBV9, with a tentative D call TRBD1 (6 bases). V lost 6 bases and J 5 bases, leaving 17 bases between the germline ends. Germline values: CDR1 SGDLS, CDR2 YYNGEE. The CDR3 covers 14 residues. For the CDR3, the DNA is TGTGCCAGCACCTTAGGGACAAGTTATGAGACCCAGTACTTC. As protein: CASTLGTSYETQYF.

The chain employs TRBV7-9 and TRBJ2-1, with 11 nucleotides matching TRBD2. The CDR3 spans 15 residues. V was clipped by 4 bases and J by 9 bases; unmatched bases: 8. The germline V gene encodes CDR1 SEHNR and CDR2 FQNEAQ (reference sequence). The CDR3 reads CASSYLAGGLSEQFF. Written as DNA, the CDR3 is TGTGCCAGCAGCTACTTAGCGGGGGGGCTCAGTGAGCAGTTCTTC.

This clone was found a few times. The chain joins TRBV7-9 to TRBJ1-1; the match to TRBD1 covers 7 bases. Losses at the gene ends were 5 bases for V and 1 base for J; bases not matched to a gene: 10. The CDR3 loop spans 16 amino acids. Germline values: CDR1 SEHNR, CDR2 FQNEAQ (reference sequence). The CDR3 protein is CASSLTTGWGNTEAFF. In DNA, the CDR3 is TGTGCCAGCAGCCTAACGACAGGGTGGGGGAACACTGAAGCTTTCTTT.

Written as DNA, the CDR3 is TGTGCCAGCAGTCCGACAGGGGGCGATGGCTACACCTTC. Residues: CASSPTGGDGYTF. The chain couples TRBV28 to TRBJ1-2, with 10 bases fitting TRBD1. CDR1 is MDHEN and CDR2 is SYDVKM in the germline V gene. This CDR3 spans 13 amino acids. Unmatched junction bases numbered 3, after V lost 5 bases and J lost 6 bases.

The V call is TRBV18, the J call TRBJ2-7, with 9 bases that match TRBD2. The CDR3 consists of 16 residues. Germline V CDR1 and CDR2: KGHSH, LQKENI. Unmatched junction bases numbered 11, after V lost 6 bases and J lost 2 bases. The CDR3 coding sequence is TGTGCCAGCTCTGTTTTAGCGGGAGAGGACCCCTACGAGCAGTACTTC. Translation: CASSVLAGEDPYEQYF. Complete variable domain (other parts from reference TRBV18 and TRBJ2-7): NAGVMQNPRHLVRRRGQEARLRCSPMKGHSHVYWYRQLPEEGLKFMVYLQKENIIDESGMPKERFSAEFPKEGPSILRIQQVVRGDSAAYFCASSVLAGEDPYEQYFGPGTRLTVT.

V is TRBV11-2 and J is TRBJ2-3, with TRBD2 identical over 7 bases. CDR1 is SGHAT, CDR2 FQNNGV, per germline. The length of the CDR3 is 15 residues. Trimming took 4 bases from V and 6 from J; bases not matched to a gene: 10. For the CDR3, the DNA is TGTGCCAGCAGCTCCGGGACTAAAATTGCGGATACGCAGTATTTT. It encodes CASSSGTKIADTQYF.